Listed below are T cell receptor beta chains from one sample, sequenced in a study of blood T cell repertoires in COVID-19. Some clones are missing from TCRdb's copy, which holds only in-frame ones; the method was immunoSEQ multiplex PCR. The sample has approximately 80,000 clones, 88% seen once. Sequenced: peripheral blood. These receptors originate from a woman of 80 years or more with acute or convalescent COVID-19. CDR3s include the opening cysteine and the closing phenylalanine or tryptophan. A D gene is named only where the DNA matches it firmly. Not every row has a clone size; where given, it reads once, few, many or a size class.

>-|TRBJ1-4|TRBV15|TRBD1
TGTGCCACCAGCAGAGGCGGGACAGGGACTGAAAAACTGTTTTTT
CATSRGGTGTEKLFF
>-|TRBJ1-6|TRBV7-2|TRBD1
TGTGCCAGCAGCTTACGCAGGGGGGAGTCACCCCTCCACTTT
CASSLRRGESPLHF
>few|TRBJ1-2|TRBV25-1|-
TGTGCCAGCAGTGAAGTGGGGGGGTATAACTATGGCTACACCTTC
CASSEVGGYNYGYTF
>-|TRBJ1-1|TRBV6-5|TRBD1
TGTGCCAGCAGTTCCCCGGGACAGAGGGGTGAAGCTTTCTTT
CASSSPGQRGEAFF
>-|TRBJ1-5|TRBV7-6|-
TGTGCCAGCAGCTCACTTCAGGGAAGGGAGCCCCAGCATTTT
CASSSLQGREPQHF
>-|TRBJ1-2|TRBV7-9|-
TGTGCCAGCAGCTTAGTCCCCGGGACTAACTATGGCTACACCTTC
CASSLVPGTNYGYTF
>-|TRBJ2-2|TRBV25-1|-
TGTGCCAGCAGTGTCCAGGGAAATTTAGCCGGGGAGCTGTTTTTT
CASSVQGNLAGELFF
>many|TRBJ2-2|TRBV6-2/TRBV6-3|-
TGTGCCAGCAGTAAGGGACTGTTAATCATCTCCGGGGAGCTGTTTTTT
CASSKGLLIISGELFF
>-|TRBJ2-1|TRBV19|-
TGTGCCGCCAGTACCCAGGGGACCCCCTGGAATGAGCAGTTCTTC
CAASTQGTPWNEQFF
>-|TRBJ2-1|TRBV7-2|TRBD1
TGTGCCAGCAGCTTAGCGCCCGGGACAGGGAGGTTCAATGAGCAGTTCTTC
CASSLAPGTGRFNEQFF
>-|TRBJ1-5|TRBV19|-
TGTGCCAGTAGTATAGATCGGGGTAGCAATCAGCCCCAGCATTTT
CASSIDRGSNQPQHF
>once|TRBJ2-3|TRBV19|TRBD2
TGTGCCAGTAGTATCGGCGGGGGAACAGATACGCAGTATTTT
CASSIGGGTDTQYF
>-|TRBJ2-5|TRBV25-1|-
TGTGCCAGCAGTGATTTACAGGGCGGGGAGACCCAGTACTTC
CASSDLQGGETQYF
>once|TRBJ1-2|TRBV15|-
TGTGCCACCAGCGAAAATCCGGGACACCCCTATGGCTACACCTTC
CATSENPGHPYGYTF
>-|TRBJ2-5|TRBV10-3|TRBD2
TGTGCCATCGCAATAAGCGGGGGGGAAGAGACCCAGTACTTC
CAIAISGGEETQYF
>-|TRBJ1-4|TRBV7-9|-
TGTGCCAGCAGCTCTACCGGAAGCGGGGGAAATGAAAAACTGTTTTTT
CASSSTGSGGNEKLFF
>few|TRBJ1-4|TRBV7-8|-
TGTGCCAGCAGATTACAGACAACTAATGAAAAACTGTTTTTT
CASRLQTTNEKLFF
>-|TRBJ2-7|TRBV30|TRBD2
TGTGCCTGGTATCCGGGGGGTTTGAACGAGCAGTACTTC
CAWYPGGLNEQYF
>-|TRBJ2-7|TRBV3-1/TRBV3-2|TRBD1
TGTGCCAGCAGCCTTACCGGGACAGCCTACGAGCAGTACTTC
CASSLTGTAYEQYF
>few|TRBJ2-2|TRBV7-3|-
TGTGCCAGCAGCTTATCCCTCGGGGAGCTGTTTTTT
CASSLSLGELFF
>once|TRBJ2-1|TRBV4-1|-
TGCGCCAGCTCTTACGGGTCCGGGGAGGCCTACAATGAGCAGTTCTTC
CASSYGSGEAYNEQFF
>-|TRBJ1-1|TRBV5-1|TRBD1
TGCGCCAGCAGCGTGATGGACAGGCTGAACACTGAAGCTTTCTTT
CASSVMDRLNTEAFF